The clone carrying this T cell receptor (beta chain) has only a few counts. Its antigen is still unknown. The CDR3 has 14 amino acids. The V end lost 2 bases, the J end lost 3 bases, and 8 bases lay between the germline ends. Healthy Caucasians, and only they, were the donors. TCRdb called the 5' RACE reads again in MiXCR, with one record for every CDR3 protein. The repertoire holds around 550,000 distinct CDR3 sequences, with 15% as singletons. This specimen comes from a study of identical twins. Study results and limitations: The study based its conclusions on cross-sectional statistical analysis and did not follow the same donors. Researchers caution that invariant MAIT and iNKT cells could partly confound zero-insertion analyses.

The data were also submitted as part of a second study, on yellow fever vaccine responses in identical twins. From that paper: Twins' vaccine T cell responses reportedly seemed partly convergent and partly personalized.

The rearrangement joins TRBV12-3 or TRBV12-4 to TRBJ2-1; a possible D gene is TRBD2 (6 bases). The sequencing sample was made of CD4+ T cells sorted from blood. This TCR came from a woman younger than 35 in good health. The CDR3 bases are TGTGCCAGCAGTTTAACGCGGGACTACAATGAGCAGTTCTTC. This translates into CASSLTRDYNEQFF.